This T cell receptor beta chain was retrieved from a study of shared clonotypes between healthy human individuals. Study in general: The people who gave samples were two women and a few men aged 18 to 49. Study-wide findings and caveats: As a rule, naive subsets had a larger estimated richness than memory subsets. Sequencing depth was expected to affect clonotype sharing among donors. A handful of donors shared 4.5% to 6.5% of their naive CD4 clonotypes.

Remarks on this clone: Antigen specificity is unknown.

As defined, naive CD8 cells were CD45RO-negative and positively selected for CCR7, with terminally differentiated effector memory CD45RA+ cells excluded. Trimming took 5 bases from V and 2 from J; bases not matched to a gene: 5. This CDR3 spans 15 amino acids. In germline, CDR1 is SEHNR, CDR2 FQNEAQ (reference sequence). The protocol was immunoSEQ multiplex PCR, while the TCRdb copy is restricted to in-frame clones and leaves out a portion. The table has about 800,000 clones, approximately 96% seen once. Sequenced input: naive CD8+ T cells sorted from blood. This sequence originates from a young man in good health. J is TRBJ1-2 and V is TRBV7-9; 10 bases match TRBD1. The CDR3 here is CASSRDRGLNYGYTF. CDR3 DNA: TGTGCCAGCAGCCGGGACAGGGGCTTGAACTATGGCTACACCTTC.